The source of this T cell receptor (beta chain) is a study of T cell responses to AZD1222 COVID-19 vaccine. The V gene end was trimmed by 4 bases and the J gene end by 4 bases; junction bases not matched to a gene: 5. This CDR3 spans 15 amino acids. Germline CDR1 reads SNHLY; CDR2 reads FYNNEI. Overall study results and limits: Breadth and depth of Spike-specific TCRs rose after two AZD1222 doses. Clonal diversity was possibly underestimated, and the donors were mostly white British, with more females. Reports indicate that nearly half of spike-specific TCRs are directed at unmutated variant regions.

Assay used: immunoSEQ multiplex PCR; TCRdb lists only in-frame clones, some missing. The data hold roughly 80,000 clones, with roughly 90% observed a single time. A remark on this clone: Its antigen is not known.

This TCR came from an adult in good health. V and J are TRBV2 and TRBJ2-2; TRBD1 agrees at 8 bases. The specimen was peripheral blood, collected on day 0 of MenACWY control vaccination. CDR3 sequence: CASSVWTGRTGELFF. CDR3 coding DNA: TGTGCCAGCAGTGTCTGGACAGGGCGCACCGGGGAGCTGTTTTTT.